This is a list of T cell receptor beta chains from one sample in a study of shared clonotypes between healthy human individuals. TCRdb's copy holds only in-frame clones and misses some; the assay was immunoSEQ multiplex PCR. This sample has approximately 2,000,000 clones, with 85% to 95% found just once. Input material: naive CD4+ T cells from PBMCs. The receptors here all came from a young man in good health. Some clones in this sample may be carry-over from other donors' samples. Each CDR3 is given with its conserved first and last residue. The order of the fields is CDR3 DNA, CDR3 protein, clone size, D gene, V gene, J gene. The D gene is left open where the match is weak. The size entry is marked missing in some rows and otherwise reads once, few, many or a size class.

CDR3nt: TGTGCCAGCAGTGTGAGCGGGAGGGCCCCGGATACGCAGTATTTT
CDR3aa: CASSVSGRAPDTQYF
abundance: .
d_gene: TRBD2
v_gene: TRBV25-1
j_gene: TRBJ2-3

CDR3nt: TGCGCCAGCAGCCAAGGTAATGGTAAGGGTCAGGGGAATCAGCCCCAGCATTTT
CDR3aa: CASSQGNGKGQGNQPQHF
abundance: .
d_gene: .
v_gene: TRBV4-1
j_gene: TRBJ1-5

CDR3nt: TGTGCCAGCAGTTTTCTTAGAGGGCCCTGGTTTCGGCGAGAGACCCAGTACTTC
CDR3aa: CASSFLRGPWFRRETQYF
abundance: .
d_gene: .
v_gene: TRBV28
j_gene: TRBJ2-5

CDR3nt: TGTGCCAGCAGTGGAGGGGTTGGGGATCAGCCCCAGCATTTT
CDR3aa: CASSGGVGDQPQHF
abundance: .
d_gene: .
v_gene: TRBV6-1
j_gene: TRBJ1-5

CDR3nt: TGTGCCAGCAGCGAACAGGGAACAGAGACCCAGTACTTC
CDR3aa: CASSEQGTETQYF
abundance: .
d_gene: .
v_gene: TRBV9
j_gene: TRBJ2-5

CDR3nt: TGTGCCAGCAGTCTTACAGGGTATGGGGGCGCTTTCTTT
CDR3aa: CASSLTGYGGAFF
abundance: few
d_gene: .
v_gene: TRBV27
j_gene: TRBJ1-1

CDR3nt: TGTGCCGGAGGGACTGGTCTTTTCGAGCAGTACTTC
CDR3aa: CAGGTGLFEQYF
abundance: .
d_gene: .
v_gene: TRBV7-8
j_gene: TRBJ2-7

CDR3nt: TGTGCCAGCAGCTTGGGCGGGAGTGGAGAGACCCAGTACTTC
CDR3aa: CASSLGGSGETQYF
abundance: .
d_gene: TRBD2
v_gene: TRBV5-6
j_gene: TRBJ2-5

CDR3nt: TGTGCCAGCAGTGAACTTGCAGGGGTTCGGCAGTTCTTC
CDR3aa: CASSELAGVRQFF
abundance: .
d_gene: .
v_gene: TRBV2
j_gene: TRBJ2-1

CDR3nt: TGTGCCAGCAGCCCGACGGCTGTCGACGACCCATACAATGAGCAGTTCTTC
CDR3aa: CASSPTAVDDPYNEQFF
abundance: once
d_gene: .
v_gene: TRBV7-3
j_gene: TRBJ2-1

CDR3nt: TGTGCCAGCAGCGCAGGGGGCTCCATCCCGGCCGGGGCCCAGCATTTT
CDR3aa: CASSAGGSIPAGAQHF
abundance: .
d_gene: TRBD1
v_gene: TRBV28
j_gene: TRBJ1-5

CDR3nt: TGTGCCATCAGTGAGTCGAATGTCCGCCCTGGGGCCAACGTCCTGACTTTC
CDR3aa: CAISESNVRPGANVLTF
abundance: .
d_gene: .
v_gene: TRBV10-3
j_gene: TRBJ2-6

CDR3nt: TGTGCCATCAGTGAGTCGGGGGCTGCTGGGGCCAACGTCCTGACTTTC
CDR3aa: CAISESGAAGANVLTF
abundance: .
d_gene: .
v_gene: TRBV10-3
j_gene: TRBJ2-6

CDR3nt: TGCAGCGTTGATCCCCACGATATGAACACTGAAGCTTTCTTT
CDR3aa: CSVDPHDMNTEAFF
abundance: .
d_gene: .
v_gene: TRBV29-1
j_gene: TRBJ1-1

CDR3nt: TGTGCCTGGAGTGTACTTACGAACACTGAAGCTTTCTTT
CDR3aa: CAWSVLTNTEAFF
abundance: .
d_gene: .
v_gene: TRBV30
j_gene: TRBJ1-1